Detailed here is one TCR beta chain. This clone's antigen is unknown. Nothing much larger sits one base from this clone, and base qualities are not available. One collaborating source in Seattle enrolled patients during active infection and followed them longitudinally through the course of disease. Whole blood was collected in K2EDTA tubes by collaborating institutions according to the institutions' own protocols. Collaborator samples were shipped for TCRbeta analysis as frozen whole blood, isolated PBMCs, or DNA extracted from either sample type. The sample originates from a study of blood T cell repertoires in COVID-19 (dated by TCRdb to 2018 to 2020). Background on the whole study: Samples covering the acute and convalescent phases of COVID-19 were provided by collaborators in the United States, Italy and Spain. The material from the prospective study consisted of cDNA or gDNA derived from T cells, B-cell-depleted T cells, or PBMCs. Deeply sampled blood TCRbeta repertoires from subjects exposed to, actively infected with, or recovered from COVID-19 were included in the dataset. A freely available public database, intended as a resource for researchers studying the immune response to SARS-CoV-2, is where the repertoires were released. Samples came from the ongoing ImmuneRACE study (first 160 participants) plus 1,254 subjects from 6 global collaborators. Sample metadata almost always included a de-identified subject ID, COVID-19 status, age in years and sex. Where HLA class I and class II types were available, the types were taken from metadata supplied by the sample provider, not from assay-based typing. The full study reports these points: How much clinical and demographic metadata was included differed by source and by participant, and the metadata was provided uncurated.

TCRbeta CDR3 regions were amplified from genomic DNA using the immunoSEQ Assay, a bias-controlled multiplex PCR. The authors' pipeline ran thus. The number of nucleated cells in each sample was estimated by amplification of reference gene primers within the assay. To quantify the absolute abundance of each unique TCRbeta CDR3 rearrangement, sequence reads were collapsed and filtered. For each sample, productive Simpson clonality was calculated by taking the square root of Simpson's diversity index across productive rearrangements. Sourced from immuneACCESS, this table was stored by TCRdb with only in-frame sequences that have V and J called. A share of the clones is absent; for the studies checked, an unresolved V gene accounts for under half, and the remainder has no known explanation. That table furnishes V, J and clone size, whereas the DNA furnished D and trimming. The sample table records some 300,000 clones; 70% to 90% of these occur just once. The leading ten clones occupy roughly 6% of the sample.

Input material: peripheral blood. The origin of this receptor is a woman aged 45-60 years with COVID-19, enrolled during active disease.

The sequenced DNA is TGCGCCAGCAGCCAAGAGAGGGTTCGGGAGAGGTACAATGAGCAGTTCTTC. Translated, this gives CASSQERVRERYNEQFF. The chain is encoded by TRBV4-1 joined to TRBJ2-1; the D gene is perhaps TRBD2, from 6 matching bases. Trimming at the junction amounts to 0 bases on V and 4 bases on J, and the germline ends lie 16 bases apart. CDR1 and CDR2, per the germline V gene, are MGHRA and YSYEKL. The CDR3 starts with the cysteine, ends with the phenylalanine, and has 17 residues. Only the CDR3 part of the read is kept: 51 bases, read in frame from the first base.